The rows below give T cell receptor beta chains drawn from one sample of a study of T cell responses to AZD1222 COVID-19 vaccine. Sequencing was performed with immunoSEQ multiplex PCR; in TCRdb, only in-frame clones are kept and a portion is missing. The data hold 80,000 to 90,000 clones, with 92% observed a single time. The source was peripheral blood, collected on day 0 of AZD1222 vaccination. These receptors were obtained from an adult in good health. Each CDR3 is given with its conserved first and last residue. Fields, in order: CDR3 protein, CDR3 DNA, clone size, J gene, V gene, D gene. A D gene is named only where the DNA matches it firmly. Size tells how often a clone was seen (once, few, many) or the class of an expanded clone, and some rows leave it out.

CAIGAGELFF TGTGCTATTGGGGCGGGGGAGCTGTTTTTT once TRBJ2-2 TRBV6-1 -
CASSLSGPAGNQPQHF TGTGCCAGCAGCTTATCAGGCCCAGCGGGCAATCAGCCCCAGCATTTT - TRBJ1-5 TRBV7-2 -
CASSSIGTGFTEKLFF TGTGCCAGTAGTTCCATAGGGACAGGATTTACGGAAAAACTGTTTTTT - TRBJ1-4 TRBV19 TRBD1
CASSIGDRVPDTQYF TGTGCCAGTAGTATCGGGGACAGGGTCCCAGATACGCAGTATTTT - TRBJ2-3 TRBV19 TRBD1
CASMRGRGNGIYEQYF TGTGCCAGCATGCGTGGACGGGGGAACGGGATTTACGAGCAGTACTTC - TRBJ2-7 TRBV27 -
CASSQAGTSGTGELFF TGTGCCAGCAGCCAAGCCGGGACTAGCGGCACCGGGGAGCTGTTTTTT - TRBJ2-2 TRBV3-1/TRBV3-2 TRBD2
CASSYAPATRSGANVLTF TGTGCCAGCAGTTACGCCCCGGCGACCCGCTCTGGGGCCAACGTCCTGACTTTC - TRBJ2-6 TRBV6-2/TRBV6-3 -
CASSRQGGIETQYF TGTGCCAGCAGCAGACAGGGTGGGATTGAGACCCAGTACTTC - TRBJ2-5 TRBV6-5 TRBD1
CASRPTGLGELFF TGTGCCAGCAGGCCCACGGGACTCGGGGAGCTGTTTTTT - TRBJ2-2 TRBV28 -
CASSFTRGAGANVLTF TGTGCCAGTAGTTTTACCAGGGGTGCTGGGGCCAACGTCCTGACTTTC - TRBJ2-6 TRBV19 -
CASSIRQPNEQFF TGTGCCAGTAGTATCAGGCAGCCCAATGAGCAGTTCTTC - TRBJ2-1 TRBV19 -
CASSLALGGGTEAFF TGTGCCAGCAGCTTAGCACTCGGGGGTGGGACTGAAGCTTTCTTT - TRBJ1-1 TRBV7-2 -
CASSLVGGRAYEQYF TGTGCCAGCAGCTTAGTGGGGGGGCGTGCCTACGAGCAGTACTTC - TRBJ2-7 TRBV7-2 -
CASSLRADRSYNEQFF TGTGCCAGCAGCTTAAGGGCCGATAGGAGTTACAATGAGCAGTTCTTC - TRBJ2-1 TRBV11-2 -
CASSHGDHRTGELFF TGTGCCAGCAGCCACGGGGACCACCGGACCGGGGAGCTGTTTTTT - TRBJ2-2 TRBV28 -
CAITAASTDTQYF TGTGCCATCACAGCGGCTAGCACAGATACGCAGTATTTT - TRBJ2-3 TRBV10-3 -
CASSQDSFAGEAGELFF TGTGCCAGCAGCCAAGATTCATTCGCAGGGGAGGCCGGGGAGCTGTTTTTT - TRBJ2-2 TRBV3-1/TRBV3-2 -
CASSLVRGRGDTQYF TGTGCCAGCAGCTTAGTTAGGGGGCGCGGGGATACGCAGTATTTT - TRBJ2-3 TRBV11-1 TRBD1
CASSPTGNTEAFF TGCGCCAGCAGCCCGACGGGGAACACTGAAGCTTTCTTT - TRBJ1-1 TRBV5-1 -
CASSLPRQGLNGVQETQYF TGTGCCAGCAGCTTGCCGAGACAGGGATTAAACGGGGTCCAAGAGACCCAGTACTTC - TRBJ2-5 TRBV5-6 TRBD1
CASSADSYEQYF TGTGCCAGCAGTGCCGACAGCTACGAGCAGTACTTC - TRBJ2-7 TRBV2 -
CASREETGGLYGYTF TGTGCCAGCCGAGAGGAGACAGGGGGACTCTATGGCTACACCTTC - TRBJ1-2 TRBV6-5 TRBD1
CASSLSDSSPTNEKLFF TGTGCCAGCAGTTTATCCGACTCTAGTCCGACTAATGAAAAACTGTTTTTT - TRBJ1-4 TRBV28 -
CASSSGPPEAFF TGTGCCAGTAGTTCCGGCCCCCCTGAAGCTTTCTTT - TRBJ1-1 TRBV19 -
CASSKRGGVGNEKLFF TGTGCCAGCAGCAAGAGGGGCGGGGTAGGAAATGAAAAACTGTTTTTT - TRBJ1-4 TRBV9 -
CASSKLTGEPQHF TGTGCCAGCAGCAAACTAACAGGGGAGCCCCAGCATTTT - TRBJ1-5 TRBV7-9 TRBD1
CASSPGQGRGYTF TGTGCCAGCAGTCCGGGACAGGGACGTGGCTACACCTTC - TRBJ1-2 TRBV12-3/TRBV12-4 TRBD1
CASSQVSIYNEQFF TGTGCCAGCAGCCAAGTGTCTATCTACAATGAGCAGTTCTTC - TRBJ2-1 TRBV14 -
CASSSSGTNHNEQFF TGTGCCAGCAGTTCCTCCGGGACTAACCACAATGAGCAGTTCTTC - TRBJ2-1 TRBV28 TRBD2
CASSEAARFTGELFF TGTGCCAGCAGTGAAGCGGCTAGGTTCACCGGGGAGCTGTTTTTT - TRBJ2-2 TRBV2 -
CASSVRGDEQYF TGTGCCAGCAGTGTACGTGGGGACGAGCAGTACTTC - TRBJ2-7 TRBV2 -
CASSIPARGPNYGYTF TGTGCCAGTAGTATTCCTGCCAGGGGGCCAAACTATGGCTACACCTTC - TRBJ1-2 TRBV19 TRBD1
CASSSRGQPQHF TGTGCCAGCAGTTCTAGGGGTCAGCCCCAGCATTTT - TRBJ1-5 TRBV12-3/TRBV12-4 -
CASSQASGGTKVRQYF TGTGCCAGCAGCCAAGCGAGCGGAGGGACCAAGGTTCGGCAGTACTTC - TRBJ2-7 TRBV14 -
CASSFGTDGYTF TGCGCCAGCAGCTTCGGGACAGATGGCTACACCTTC - TRBJ1-2 TRBV5-1 TRBD1
CASSLVGQGWGYEQYF TGTGCCAGCAGCTTAGTTGGTCAGGGGTGGGGTTACGAGCAGTACTTC - TRBJ2-7 TRBV7-8 -
CASSHGLAGGPTYEQYF TGTGCCAGCAGCCACGGACTAGCGGGAGGTCCTACCTACGAGCAGTACTTC once TRBJ2-7 TRBV14 TRBD2
CASSKWDRGPKQYF TGTGCCAGCAGCAAATGGGACAGGGGGCCGAAGCAGTACTTC - TRBJ2-7 TRBV21-1 -
CAWREDWKSSYNEQFF TGTGCCTGGAGGGAGGACTGGAAGAGCTCCTACAATGAGCAGTTCTTC once TRBJ2-1 TRBV30 -
CASSRSRGGELFF TGTGCCAGCAGTCGGTCCCGGGGCGGGGAGCTGTTTTTT - TRBJ2-2 TRBV12-3/TRBV12-4 -
CATSFPGNLGEKLFF TGTGCCACCAGCTTCCCGGGAAATCTAGGTGAAAAACTGTTTTTT - TRBJ1-4 TRBV15 -
CASSYLTGSYNEQFF TGCGCCAGCAGCTACTTGACAGGATCCTACAATGAGCAGTTCTTC - TRBJ2-1 TRBV5-1 -
CASSSQGLSYEQYF TGCGCCAGCAGCTCGCAGGGGCTCTCCTACGAGCAGTACTTC once TRBJ2-7 TRBV5-1 -
CASSVSFNEQFF TGTGCCAGCAGCGTTTCGTTTAATGAGCAGTTCTTC - TRBJ2-1 TRBV9 -
CASGVPRDYNEQFF TGTGCCAGCGGTGTACCCAGGGATTACAATGAGCAGTTCTTC - TRBJ2-1 TRBV21-1 -
CASSRVAETQYF TGTGCCAGCAGTAGGGTGGCAGAGACCCAGTACTTC - TRBJ2-5 TRBV6-2/TRBV6-3 -